A single TCR beta chain is shown here with its context. The target antigen is unknown. The donors gave bone marrow, and they were healthy. V was trimmed by 6 bases and J by 0 bases, leaving 8 bases between them. In germline, CDR1 is MDHEN, CDR2 SYDVKM. This CDR3 has 13 residues. The data were obtained in a study of cytomegalovirus exposure and HLA in healthy donors. Study-wide findings and caveats: TCR beta V segments were, for the most part, productive about 90% or about 30% of the time in an earlier analysis. The authors later found TCR association rates varying by HLA locus, with DRB1 most and HLA-C fewest.

Both 60 Vbeta primers and 13 Jbeta primers went into the PCR. Clones were sequenced by immunoSEQ multiplex PCR, and TCRdb holds only the in-frame ones, with some missing. The sample lists about 100,000 clones; around 80% were seen once. The sequencing input was PBMCs. The chain employs TRBV28 and TRBJ1-2; no clear D gene. This clonotype was obtained from a woman aged 55-70 years in good health and CMV-seronegative. The CDR3 here is CASRYTSNYGYTF. The CDR3 coding sequence is TGTGCCAGCAGATACACCTCTAACTATGGCTACACCTTC.